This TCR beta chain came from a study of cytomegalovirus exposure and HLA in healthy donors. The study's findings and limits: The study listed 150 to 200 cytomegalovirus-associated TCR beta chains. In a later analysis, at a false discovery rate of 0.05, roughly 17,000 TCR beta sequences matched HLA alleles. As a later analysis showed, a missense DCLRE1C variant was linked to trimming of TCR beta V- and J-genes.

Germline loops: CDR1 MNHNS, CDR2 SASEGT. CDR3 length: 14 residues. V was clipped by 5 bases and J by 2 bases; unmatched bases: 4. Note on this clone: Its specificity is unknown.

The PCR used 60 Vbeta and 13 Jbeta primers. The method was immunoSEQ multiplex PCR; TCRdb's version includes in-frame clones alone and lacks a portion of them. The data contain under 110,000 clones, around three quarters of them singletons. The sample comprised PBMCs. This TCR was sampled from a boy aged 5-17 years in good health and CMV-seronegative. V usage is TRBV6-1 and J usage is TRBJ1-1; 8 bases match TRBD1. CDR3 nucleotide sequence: TGTGCCAGCAGTCGCACAGGGGGAAACACTGAAGCTTTCTTT. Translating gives CASSRTGGNTEAFF.